Presented here are 28 T cell receptor beta chains from one specimen sequenced in a study of blood T cell repertoires in COVID-19. Method: immunoSEQ multiplex PCR; TCRdb's copy keeps in-frame clones and lacks some. The sample lists roughly 220,000 clones, approximately 80% occurring once. The sample taken for sequencing was peripheral blood. The source of these receptors is an elderly woman with COVID-19, enrolled during active disease.

The CDR3 sequence: CASSGDRGPNYGYTF. In nucleotides, the CDR3 is TGCGCCAGCAGCGGAGACAGGGGGCCCAACTATGGCTACACCTTC. The V and J genes are TRBV5-1 and TRBJ1-2; 10 bases map to TRBD1. V was pared by 4 bases and J by 2 bases, with 5 bases of the junction left unmatched. The CDR3 totals 15 residues. The germline CDR1 and CDR2 sequences are SGHRS and YFSETQ.

The gene calls are TRBV5-1 and TRBJ2-7; 10 bases align to TRBD1. The CDR3 has 16 amino acids. Trimming took 1 base from V and 4 from J; bases not matched to a gene: 8. Germline V CDR1 and CDR2: SGHRS, YFSETQ. The CDR3 sequence is CASSLRSGQGRYEQYF. CDR3 DNA: TGCGCCAGCAGCTTGCGGTCGGGACAGGGGCGTTACGAGCAGTACTTC. Filled out from reference TRBV5-1 and TRBJ2-7, the complete variable domain reads KAGVTQTPRYLIKTRGQQVTLSCSPISGHRSVSWYQQTPGQGLQFLFEYFSETQRNKGNFPGRFSGRQFSNSRSEMNVSTLELGDSALYLCASSLRSGQGRYEQYFGPGTRLTVT.

This chain joins TRBV7-9 and TRBJ2-7, with 8 bases lining up with TRBD1. J was trimmed by 6 bases and V by 5 bases; bases with no gene match: 3. Germline V gene lookup returns CDR1 SEHNR and CDR2 FQNEAQ (reference sequence). The CDR3 loop spans 12 amino acids. For the CDR3, the DNA is TGTGCCAGCAGCACAACAGGGGGCGAGCAGTACTTC. Translated, it gives CASSTTGGEQYF.

The V and J genes are TRBV18 and TRBJ1-2, with D unclear. V was cut by 3 bases and J by 8 bases, with 16 bases left in between. Germline loops: CDR1 KGHSH, CDR2 LQKENI. CDR3 length equals 14 residues. In DNA, the CDR3 is TGTGCCAGCTCACCGAGGGAGCAAGCGCCCGGCTACACCTTC. This sequence encodes CASSPREQAPGYTF.

This sequence joins TRBV7-2 and TRBJ1-3; 7 bases are a match to TRBD1. The germline CDR1 and CDR2 sequences are SGHTA and FQGNSA. The CDR3 is 16 amino acids. J gave up 0 bases and V 5 bases, and 7 bases lay outside the gene matches. This chain's CDR3 is CASSVGDRLSGNTIYF. The CDR3 DNA reads as TGTGCCAGCAGCGTCGGGGACAGACTCTCTGGAAACACCATATATTTT.

V is TRBV4-2 and J is TRBJ1-3; D is unresolved. V lost 0 bases and J lost 0, with 9 bases in between. The CDR3 loop spans 16 amino acids. CDR1 and CDR2 (germline): LGHNA, YNFKEQ. This CDR3 is CASSQDITSSGNTIYF. Here the CDR3 DNA reads TGTGCCAGCAGCCAAGATATCACCAGCTCTGGAAACACCATATATTTT.

V and J are TRBV6-2 or TRBV6-3 and TRBJ2-7; 9 nucleotides align to TRBD1. CDR3 length equals 14 residues. In germline, CDR1 is MNHEY, CDR2 SVGEGT. The trim removed 5 bases at V and 6 bases at J, leaving 8 bases unmatched. Here the CDR3 DNA reads TGTGCCAGCAGTCCCTGGACAGGGGTCGGCGAGCAGTACTTC. Translating it yields CASSPWTGVGEQYF.

With regard to this clone: Sequence at one end of the junction differs from germline and may be a read error. The chain combines TRBV3-1 (or the pseudogene TRBV3-2) with TRBJ2-7; weak D call: TRBD1 (6 bases). This CDR3 spans 12 amino acids. Germline CDR1 and CDR2: LGHDT and YNNKEL (reference sequence). The CDR3 region has the DNA TGTGCCAGCAGCCAGGGTACAGGGCCTGAAGTCTTC. This sequence encodes CASSQGTGPEVF.

The rearrangement joins TRBV18 to TRBJ1-1; TRBD1 agrees at 9 bases. CDR3 length: 17 amino acids. Germline V CDR1 and CDR2: KGHSH, LQKENI. V gave up 4 bases and J gave up 7 bases; unmatched junction bases: 16. The CDR3 DNA is TGTGCCAGCTCACTCCTCCAAACGGGACAGGGAAGTGGTGAAGCTTTCTTT. The encoded protein is CASSLLQTGQGSGEAFF.

The chain has TRBV10-3 and TRBJ1-1, with D uncertain. V lost 10 bases and J 3 bases, leaving 15 bases between the germline ends. The CDR3 runs 13 residues. CDR1 is ENHRY and CDR2 is SYGVKD in the germline V gene. The CDR3 nucleotides read TGTGCCACCCGTATAGGCGGGGACACTGAAGCTTTCTTT. Translated: CATRIGGDTEAFF.

The rearrangement uses TRBV10-3 and TRBJ2-7; perhaps TRBD1 as D (6 bases). Germline-derived CDR1 and CDR2 are ENHRY and SYGVKD. V gave up 3 bases and J gave up 5 bases, with 20 bases separating them. The CDR3 length is 16 residues. CDR3 residues: CAISDSHRVGSDEQYF. DNA of the CDR3: TGTGCCATCAGTGACTCCCACAGGGTAGGGAGCGACGAGCAGTACTTC.

This chain links TRBV6-5 with TRBJ1-4, with D maybe TRBD1 (5 bases). Between the trimmed V and J ends, which lost 4 bases and 3 bases, there was a span of 9 bases. The CDR3 loop spans 14 amino acids. In germline, CDR1 is MNHEY, CDR2 SVGAGI. CDR3 in amino acids: CASSWGGANEKLFF. CDR3 DNA sequence: TGTGCCAGCAGTTGGGGAGGGGCTAATGAAAAACTGTTTTTT.

The chain links TRBV19 to TRBJ1-2; the match to TRBD1 covers 7 bases. This CDR3 spans 14 amino acids. V lost 6 bases to trimming and J lost 8 bases; unmatched junction nucleotides: 12. In germline, CDR1 is LNHDA, CDR2 SQIVND (reference sequence). The CDR3 region is CASSGTGDTYGYTF. The CDR3 DNA reads as TGTGCCAGTAGCGGAACAGGGGATACCTACGGCTACACCTTC.

The CDR3 nucleotides read TGTGCCAGCAGCCGCCCTACGGGACAGGGGAGGAACGAGCAGTACTTC. Translation: CASSRPTGQGRNEQYF. The V and J genes are TRBV28 and TRBJ2-7; 10 bases map to TRBD1. This CDR3 contains 16 residues. The germline gives CDR1 MDHEN, CDR2 SYDVKM. V lost 6 bases to trimming and J lost 5 bases; unmatched junction nucleotides: 13.

This rearrangement joins TRBV5-4 to TRBJ1-4; weak D call: TRBD1 (6 bases). Germline V CDR1 and CDR2: SGHNT, YYREEE (reference sequence). V was pared by 0 bases and J by 0 bases, with 6 bases between. The CDR3 extends over 15 amino acids. In DNA, the CDR3 is TGTGCCAGCAGCTTGGGGGACACAACTAATGAAAAACTGTTTTTT. Translating gives CASSLGDTTNEKLFF. Combining the CDR3 with reference TRBV5-4 and TRBJ1-4 gives the whole variable domain ETGVTQSPTHLIKTRGQQVTLRCSSQSGHNTVSWYQQALGQGPQFIFQYYREEENGRGNFPPRFSGLQFPNYSSELNVNALELDDSALYLCASSLGDTTNEKLFFGSGTQLSVL.

The rearrangement links TRBV3-1 (or the pseudogene TRBV3-2) to TRBJ2-5; TRBD2 matches at 9 bases. The CDR3 runs to 14 residues. Unmatched junction bases numbered 9, after V lost 4 bases and J lost 9 bases. Germline V CDR1 and CDR2: LGHDT, YNNKEL (reference sequence). The CDR3 sequence: CASSPHSGGSSQYF. CDR3 coding DNA: TGTGCCAGCAGCCCCCATAGCGGGGGCTCTTCCCAGTACTTC.

The rearrangement joins TRBV30 to TRBJ1-3, with D unresolved. V lost 4 bases and J lost 8, with 9 bases in between. The CDR3 covers 11 residues. Germline loops: CDR1 GTSNPN, CDR2 SVGIG (reference sequence). CDR3 amino acids: CAWTVRDTIYF. The DNA of the CDR3 is TGTGCCTGGACCGTCCGGGACACCATATATTTT.

This chain joins TRBV27 and TRBJ2-6; 7 bases match TRBD1. V lost 5 bases to trimming and J lost 3 bases; unmatched junction nucleotides: 7. The germline V gene has CDR1 MNHEY and CDR2 SMNVEV (reference sequence). The CDR3 extends over 16 amino acids. CDR3 sequence reads: CASSATTGNGANVLTF. The CDR3 bases are TGTGCCAGCAGTGCAACGACAGGGAATGGGGCCAACGTCCTGACTTTC.

The chain links TRBV6-6 to TRBJ1-2; D is unclear. Germline CDR1 reads MNHNY; CDR2 reads SVGAGI (reference sequence). The CDR3 has 14 residues. The V end was cut by 9 bases, the J end by 1 base, with 15 bases between. The CDR3 DNA reads as TGTGCCAGTTTCGCCCCCAACGGTAACTATGGCTACACCTTC. It translates to CASFAPNGNYGYTF.

This chain uses TRBV3-1 (or the pseudogene TRBV3-2) with TRBJ1-1, with TRBD1 identical over 10 bases. CDR1 LGHDT and CDR2 YNNKEL come from the germline V gene (reference sequence). The CDR3 is made up of 15 amino acids. The V and J ends lost 3 bases and 5 bases, in that order; junction bases with no gene match: 6. The CDR3 bases are TGTGCCAGCAGCCAGGGGGACAGGGGAGTTACTGAAGCTTTCTTT. Its protein is CASSQGDRGVTEAFF.

V usage is TRBV5-1 and J usage is TRBJ2-5, with 8 bases that match TRBD2. With 6 bases clipped from V and 11 bases from J, the junction kept 15 bases outside the gene matches. Germline values: CDR1 SGHRS, CDR2 YFSETQ. The CDR3 loop spans 14 amino acids. CDR3 DNA sequence: TGCGCCAGCACCGAGGGGCTAGCGGGCCGAACGCAGTACTTC. Translated, it gives CASTEGLAGRTQYF.

This clone was seen more than once but under ten times. The genes are TRBV27 and TRBJ2-7; 10 bases fit TRBD1. V shed 5 bases, J shed 6 bases, and the junction held 13 bases outside the gene matches. This CDR3 is 16 amino acids long. Germline V CDR1 and CDR2: MNHEY, SMNVEV (reference sequence). The CDR3 spells CASSPKTGGQSGEQYF. For the CDR3, the DNA is TGTGCCAGCAGTCCAAAGACAGGGGGCCAGTCGGGCGAGCAGTACTTC.

This clone is a singleton in its sample. In nucleotides, the CDR3 is TGTGCCAGCAGTTGGACTAGCGCCACAGATACGCAGTATTTT. Protein product: CASSWTSATDTQYF. V usage is TRBV7-9 and J usage is TRBJ2-3; 9 bases map to TRBD2. The germline gives CDR1 SEHNR, CDR2 FQNEAQ (reference sequence). This CDR3 has 14 residues. V lost 6 bases and J lost 2; bases outside the gene matches: 3.

This chain uses TRBV19 with TRBJ1-2; TRBD1 agrees at 8 bases. This CDR3 has 14 residues. CDR1 and CDR2 from the germline V gene are LNHDA and SQIVND (reference sequence). V was clipped by 8 bases and J by 4 bases; unmatched bases: 9. CDR3 residues: CASLNPQGGYGYTF. CDR3 sequence (DNA): TGTGCCAGTCTCAATCCACAGGGGGGCTATGGCTACACCTTC.

The chain joins TRBV5-4 to TRBJ1-1; D is unclear. The CDR3 sequence is 15 residues long. Germline CDR1 is SGHNT and CDR2 is YYREEE (reference sequence). Trimming cost V 0 bases and J 1 base, with 10 bases left between them. The CDR3 loop reads CASSLGEGENTEAFF. CDR3 sequence (DNA): TGTGCCAGCAGCTTGGGGGAGGGCGAGAACACTGAAGCTTTCTTT. Variable domain in full (rest from reference TRBV5-4 and TRBJ1-1): ETGVTQSPTHLIKTRGQQVTLRCSSQSGHNTVSWYQQALGQGPQFIFQYYREEENGRGNFPPRFSGLQFPNYSSELNVNALELDDSALYLCASSLGEGENTEAFFGQGTRLTVV.

The genes are TRBV7-8 and TRBJ1-2; D is uncertain. Germline V gives CDR1 SGHVS, CDR2 FQNEAQ. The CDR3 runs to 14 residues. Trimming stripped 1 base from V and 5 bases from J, with 11 bases between. The CDR3: CASSLVEQSYGYTF. CDR3 sequence (DNA): TGTGCCAGCAGCTTAGTGGAACAGTCATATGGCTACACCTTC.

This clone was detected only a few times. V is TRBV6-1 and J is TRBJ2-7; weak D call: TRBD2 (6 bases). The V gene's germline CDR1 is MNHNS and CDR2 SASEGT. V was pared by 0 bases and J by 3 bases, with 15 bases between. This CDR3 region has 16 residues. Written as DNA, the CDR3 is TGTGCCAGCAGTGAAGCGGGGGGATCCTCATACTACGAGCAGTACTTC. Residues: CASSEAGGSSYYEQYF.

This clone has just one count. V and J are TRBV6-5 and TRBJ1-4, with 11 bases matching TRBD1. Germline V gives CDR1 MNHEY, CDR2 SVGAGI. Germline trimming cut 4 bases from V and 8 bases from J; bases unmatched to any gene: 3. The CDR3 is 14 amino acids. The CDR3 loop is CASSWGQGGEKLFF. CDR3 in DNA: TGTGCCAGCAGTTGGGGACAGGGGGGCGAAAAACTGTTTTTT.